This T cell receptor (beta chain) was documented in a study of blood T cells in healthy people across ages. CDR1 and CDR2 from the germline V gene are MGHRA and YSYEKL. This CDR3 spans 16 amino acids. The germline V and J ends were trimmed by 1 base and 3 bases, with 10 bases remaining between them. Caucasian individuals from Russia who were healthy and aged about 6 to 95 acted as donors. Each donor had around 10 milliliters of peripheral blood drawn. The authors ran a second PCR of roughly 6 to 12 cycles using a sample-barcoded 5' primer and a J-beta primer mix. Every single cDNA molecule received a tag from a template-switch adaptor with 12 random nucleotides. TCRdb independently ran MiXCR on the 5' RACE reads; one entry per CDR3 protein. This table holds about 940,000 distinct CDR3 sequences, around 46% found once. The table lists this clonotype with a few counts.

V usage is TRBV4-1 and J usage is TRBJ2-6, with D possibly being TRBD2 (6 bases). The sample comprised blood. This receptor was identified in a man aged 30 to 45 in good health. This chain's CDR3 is CASSQGHGSGANVLTF. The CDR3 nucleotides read TGCGCCAGCAGCCAAGGGCACGGGAGTGGGGCCAACGTCCTGACTTTC.